This T cell receptor (beta chain) was recovered during a study of synovial regulatory T cells in juvenile arthritis. Background on the study: Over five patients were on methotrexate and a few were untreated.

Donors were around 11 juvenile idiopathic arthritis patients with active disease, 3 polyarticular and 8 oligoarticular. Germline CDR1 is KGHSH and CDR2 is LQKENI. The CDR3 loop spans 14 amino acids. The DNA sequence is not available. Generated by immunoSEQ multiplex PCR, the TCRdb table keeps only in-frame clones and is missing some. The sample holds some 10,000 clones. The clonotype was recovered from a donor aged 2-30 years with juvenile idiopathic arthritis. The sample taken for sequencing was Treg cells from blood. Sample subset: remaining (HLA-DR-negative) circulating blood Treg cells. The chain uses TRBV18 and TRBJ1-2; with no DNA, the TCRdb D assignment of TRBD1 cannot be verified. Here the CDR3 reads CASSPTSPNYGYTF.